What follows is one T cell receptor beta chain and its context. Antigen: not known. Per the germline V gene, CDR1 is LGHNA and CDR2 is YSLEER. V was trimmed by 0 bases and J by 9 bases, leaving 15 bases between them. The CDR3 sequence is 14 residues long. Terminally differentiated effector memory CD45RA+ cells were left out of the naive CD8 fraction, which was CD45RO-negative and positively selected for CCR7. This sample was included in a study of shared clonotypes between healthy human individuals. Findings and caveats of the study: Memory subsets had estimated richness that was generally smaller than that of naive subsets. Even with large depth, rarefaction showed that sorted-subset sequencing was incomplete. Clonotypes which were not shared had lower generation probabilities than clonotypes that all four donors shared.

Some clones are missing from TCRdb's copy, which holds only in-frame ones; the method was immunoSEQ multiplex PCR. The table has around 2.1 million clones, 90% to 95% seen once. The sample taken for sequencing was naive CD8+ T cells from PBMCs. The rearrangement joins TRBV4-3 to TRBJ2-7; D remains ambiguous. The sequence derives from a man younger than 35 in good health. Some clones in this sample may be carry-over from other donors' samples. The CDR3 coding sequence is TGCGCCAGCAGCCAAGACCGGGTGGGCCTACGGCAGTACTTC. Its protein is CASSQDRVGLRQYF.